The 18 T cell receptor beta chains below come from one sample, sequenced in a study of PD-1 blockade in classical Hodgkin lymphoma. The repertoire was sequenced with immunoSEQ multiplex PCR; TCRdb's copy has only in-frame clones and lacks some. The sample holds 50,000 to 75,000 clones, more than 70% seen once. Each patient relapsed following autologous stem cell transplantation, and prior brentuximab vedotin exposure differed. The material sequenced was peripheral blood mononuclear cells (PBMCs), taken at baseline. Receptors originate from a human donor with classical Hodgkin lymphoma.

This CDR3 is CASSLGVFRLDSTDTQYF. CDR3 coding DNA: TGTGCCAGCAGCTTGGGGGTTTTTCGACTTGATAGCACAGATACGCAGTATTTT. The rearrangement joins TRBV5-6 to TRBJ2-3; D ambiguous. The germline V gene has CDR1 SGHDT and CDR2 YYEEEE. This CDR3 spans 18 amino acids. Trimming left V 0 bases short and J 0 bases short, with 17 bases between.

The CDR3 here is CASRDWRGSNTGELFF. The CDR3 DNA is TGTGCCAGTAGAGACTGGCGGGGTTCGAACACCGGGGAGCTGTTTTTT. The chain recombines TRBV19 with TRBJ2-2, with D perhaps TRBD2 (6 bases). CDR3 length: 16 amino acids. Trimming removed 6 bases from V and 0 bases from J, with 14 bases in between. Germline CDR1 is LNHDA and CDR2 is SQIVND (reference sequence).

With regard to this clone: Since a much larger clone is just one base distant, this may be a read error. Other nucleotide sequences in the sample specify the same CDR3. The gene calls are TRBV15 and TRBJ2-3; 8 bases are shared with TRBD2. The CDR3 length is 14 residues. Germline V gene data show CDR1 as LNHNV and CDR2 as YYDKDF (reference sequence). The chain's CDR3 is CATSTGGVTDTQYF. CDR3 nucleotide sequence: TGTGCCACCAGCACCGGGGGGGTAACAGATACGCAATATTTT.

The CDR3 nucleotides read TGTGCCAGCAGCTTGGACAGAAAGAACACTGAAGCTTTCTTT. Translation: CASSLDRKNTEAFF. This chain joins TRBV7-8 and TRBJ1-1; D is possibly TRBD1 (6 bases). The CDR3 consists of 14 residues. Germline V gene data show CDR1 as SGHVS and CDR2 as FQNEAQ. V was shortened by 3 bases and J by 1 base, with 9 bases between the two germline ends.

V usage is TRBV30 and J usage is TRBJ1-5, with D uncertain. The V gene lost 3 bases and the J gene lost 0 bases, with 6 bases spanning the gap. Germline CDR1 and CDR2: GTSNPN and SVGIG (reference sequence). This CDR3 is built from 13 residues. The chain's CDR3 is CAWREVSNQPQHF. The CDR3 coding sequence is TGTGCCTGGAGAGAGGTTAGCAATCAGCCCCAGCATTTT. The full variable domain, its missing parts supplied by reference TRBV30 and TRBJ1-5, is SQTIHQWPATLVQPVGSPLSLECTVEGTSNPNLYWYRQAAGRGLQLLFYSVGIGQISSEVPQNLSASRPQDRQFILSSKKLLLSDSGFYLCAWREVSNQPQHFGDGTRLSIL.

This chain links TRBV28 with TRBJ2-7; a weak D match, TRBD2 (7 bases). CDR3 size: 17 residues. Per the germline V gene, CDR1 is MDHEN and CDR2 is SYDVKM. Trimming removed 2 bases at V and 0 bases at J, with 17 bases between. The DNA of the CDR3 is TGTGCCAGCAGTTTAGGGGGGGGGCAGGACTACTCCTACGAGCAGTACTTC. It specifies CASSLGGGQDYSYEQYF.

The rearrangement links TRBV6-6 to TRBJ2-2; TRBD1 aligns across 9 bases. The ends lost 2 bases at V and 5 bases at J; junction bases unmatched: 3. Germline loops: CDR1 MNHNY, CDR2 SVGAGI (reference sequence). The CDR3 sequence is 15 residues long. CDR3 protein: CASSYRGQGTGELFF. In DNA, the CDR3 is TGTGCCAGCAGTTACCGGGGACAGGGAACCGGGGAGCTGTTTTTT.

This clone was recorded once. The chain uses TRBV9 and TRBJ1-6, with TRBD1 as a possible D gene (6 bases). The CDR3 runs to 13 residues. Trimming shortened V by 0 bases and J by 9 bases, and 7 bases separated the two germline ends. Looked up from germline, CDR1 is SGDLS and CDR2 is YYNGEE. The CDR3 nucleotides are TGTGCCAGCAGCGTAGGAGGGGGTTCACCCCTCCACTTT. Translated, it gives CASSVGGGSPLHF.

This sequence joins TRBV6-4 and TRBJ1-2, with D perhaps matching TRBD1 (5 bases). CDR3 length equals 14 residues. Per germline, CDR1 MRHNA and CDR2 SNTAGT. Between the trimmed V and J ends, which lost 5 bases and 0 bases, there was a span of 10 bases. The DNA for the CDR3 is TGTGCCAGCAGTCTTACAGGCACTAACTATGGCTACACCTTC. Amino acids: CASSLTGTNYGYTF.

This chain connects TRBV30 to TRBJ2-7, with TRBD1 matching 7 bases. V lost 5 bases and J lost 1; bases outside the gene matches: 8. This CDR3 is 14 amino acids long. Germline CDR1 reads GTSNPN; CDR2 reads SVGIG (reference sequence). This CDR3 is CAWSGTVHSYEQYF. CDR3 in DNA: TGTGCCTGGTCCGGGACAGTTCATTCCTACGAGCAGTACTTC.

The CDR3, as DNA: TGTGCCAGCAGCTTGTTTTCGGCGGGGGACTTCTACAATGAGCAGTTCTTC. This codes for CASSLFSAGDFYNEQFF. This chain uses TRBV5-6 with TRBJ2-1, with TRBD2 matching 7 bases. The CDR3 is 17 amino acids. Trimming took 1 base from V and 3 from J; bases not matched to a gene: 10. Germline V gene sequence: CDR1 SGHDT, CDR2 YYEEEE.

This clone came up once. J is TRBJ1-2 and V is TRBV6-6, with 7 positions matching TRBD1. The CDR3 sequence is 13 residues long. In germline, CDR1 is MNHNY, CDR2 SVGAGI (reference sequence). Germline trimming cut 3 bases from V and 5 bases from J; bases unmatched to any gene: 3. CDR3 nucleotides: TGTGCCAGCAGTTATGCACAGGGGTATGGCTACACCTTC. Translating it yields CASSYAQGYGYTF.

This clone has just one count. This sequence joins TRBV27 and TRBJ2-1, with TRBD1 matching over 8 bases. Per the germline V gene, CDR1 is MNHEY and CDR2 is SMNVEV (reference sequence). CDR3 size: 14 residues. Trimming removed 7 bases from V and 6 bases from J; junction bases left unmatched: 8. In DNA, the CDR3 is TGTGCCAGCAATGACAGGGGCGTGGGCAATGAGCAGTTCTTC. Protein: CASNDRGVGNEQFF.

The genes are TRBV9 and TRBJ1-6, with D unclear. The germline V gene has CDR1 SGDLS and CDR2 YYNGEE. Trimming stripped 0 bases from V and 4 bases from J, with 8 bases between. The CDR3 covers 15 residues. The CDR3 is CASSVAQMYNSPLHF. The CDR3 region has the DNA TGTGCCAGCAGCGTAGCACAGATGTATAATTCACCCCTCCACTTT. Complete variable domain (other parts from reference TRBV9 and TRBJ1-6): DSGVTQTPKHLITATGQRVTLRCSPRSGDLSVYWYQQSLDQGLQFLIQYYNGEERAKGNILERFSAQQFPDLHSELNLSSLELGDSALYFCASSVAQMYNSPLHFGNGTRLTVT.

The rearrangement uses TRBV7-6 and TRBJ1-2; no definite D call. CDR3 length: 13 residues. V lost 2 bases to trimming and J lost 0 bases, with 4 bases between them. CDR1 is SGHVS and CDR2 is FNYEAQ in the germline V gene. The CDR3 nucleotides read TGTGCCAGCAGCTTACTAGCTAACTATGGCTACACCTTC. It codes for CASSLLANYGYTF.

The rearrangement links TRBV7-2 to TRBJ1-3; D remains ambiguous. The germline gives CDR1 SGHTA, CDR2 FQGNSA. The CDR3 loop spans 13 amino acids. The V and J ends lost 5 bases and 4 bases respectively, with 9 bases between them. DNA of the CDR3: TGTGCCAGCAGCCGTCCTATCGGAAACACCATATATTTT. Its protein is CASSRPIGNTIYF.

The chain recombines TRBV30 with TRBJ1-2; 8 bases line up with TRBD1. The CDR3 is 15 amino acids. After removal of 2 bases from V and 4 bases from J, the junction contained 9 bases not matched to a gene. Germline V gene sequence: CDR1 GTSNPN, CDR2 SVGIG (reference sequence). CDR3 sequence reads: CAWSPTHTGGYGYTF. CDR3 DNA sequence: TGTGCCTGGAGTCCCACCCACACAGGGGGCTATGGCTACACCTTC.

As DNA, the CDR3 is TGTGCCAGCAGCCCGCGACTAGCGGGGGGAGGTGCGAACACCGGGGAGCTGTTTTTT. It specifies CASSPRLAGGGANTGELFF. The gene calls are TRBV7-9 and TRBJ2-2; TRBD2 aligns across 13 bases. The CDR3 runs to 19 residues. Germline assignment: CDR1 SEHNR and CDR2 FQNEAQ (reference sequence). The V gene end was trimmed by 5 bases and the J gene end by 0 bases; junction bases not matched to a gene: 9.